This T cell receptor (beta chain) was sequenced during a study of shared clonotypes between healthy human individuals (dated by TCRdb to about 2020). The study in broad terms: Three men and a couple of women, aged 18 to 49 years, made up the cohort. For each donor, CD4 naive and CD4 memory were each given three plates, CD8 naive was given two plates, and CD8 memory was given one plate. Each donor's leukapheresis produced roughly between roughly 0.85 and 9.5 billion PBMCs. To estimate repertoire size and how much clonotype sharing occurs between individuals, the study deeply sequenced the blood TCR repertoires of 4 to 6 healthy adults. Libraries were prepared and TCR repertoires were sequenced by different laboratories using diverse techniques, in order to increase sequencing depth and limit assay-specific biases. Findings and caveats that apply to the study as a whole: Estimated clonotype richness was generally larger for naive than for memory subsets. Sampling was restricted to blood, and TCR repertoires in tissues likely differ from the TCR repertoires found in blood. Even with the large sequencing depth, rarefaction of the sorted-subset datasets indicated that sequencing was incomplete. Based on pairwise subsampling, the degree of clonotype sharing among donors was expected to be affected by sequencing depth. Clonotypes shared by all four sorted-subset donors showed higher generation probabilities than non-shared clonotypes. The genetic and exposure-history diversity represented was limited by the small number of donors. Across four donors, approximately 4.6% of naive CD4, approximately 3.5% of naive CD8, 2% to 2.5% of memory CD4, and approximately 0.4% of memory CD8 clonotypes were shared.

Using the deep immunoSEQ assay, multiplex PCR amplified TCR CDR3 regions from genomic DNA. Extracted genomic DNA from each cell subset was spread evenly across all wells of several immunoSEQ 96-well plates, with each plate serving as a replicate. For sorted subsets, each replicate PCR was loaded with approximately 200 ng genomic DNA, equivalent to some 31,000 T cell genomes. Purified libraries were measured with a Qubit 3.0 fluorometer, size-checked on a Bioanalyzer 2100, and measured again with the KAPA Library Quantification kit. Every immunoSEQ 96-well plate was sequenced on a dedicated single-read 150-cycle Illumina NextSeq 550 flow cell. From the authors' description of their analysis: The immunoSEQ output contained only junctional sequences without quality scores, so filtering could not match that applied to full-length reads. To assign V/J genes and CDR3, sequences were annotated using PyIR, a Python wrapper for IgBLAST v1.9, with IMGT germline references. Reads with weak V/J assignments (E-value above 1e-6), missing CDR3, stop codons, out-of-frame junctions, or ambiguous translated residues were removed. A V3J clonotype was defined by an identical inferred V gene, J gene, and CDR3 amino acid sequence. To compute the percentage overlap between repertoires, the number of shared unique clonotypes was divided by the size of the smaller repertoire. Repertoire richness was assessed with RTK rarefaction, the Chao1 estimator, and Recon v2.1 estimates of unobserved clonotypes. Generation probabilities for all TCRbeta clonotypes obtained by the gDNA method from a few donors were computed using OLGA. Not all clones reach the TCRdb copy of this immuneACCESS table, which keeps in-frame sequences only. Checked studies attribute under half of the gap to unresolved V genes and leave the rest unexplained. V, J and clone size were drawn from that table, and D and trimming were deduced from the DNA. Recorded for this sample are a few million clones; more than 90% of them occurred a single time. The ten largest make up about 0.13% of the sample.

The CDR3 goes from the cysteine to the phenylalanine over 13 residues. Only the CDR3 region is kept as DNA, spanning 39 bases read in frame from base 1. Trimming takes 4 bases from V and 8 bases from J, and the germline ends sit 14 bases apart. Reading the germline V gene gives CDR1 SGHTA and CDR2 FQGNSA. The donors were healthy, HIV-negative adults who had no recently reported acute infections or vaccinations. Every donor was a Caucasian adult living in Nashville, Tennessee, USA. Magnetic negative selection was used to enrich CD4+ T cells, after which naive cells were positively selected on CD45RA and the negative fraction became the memory subset. Blood was collected by leukapheresis, and PBMCs were isolated by Ficoll-Histopaque density gradient centrifugation and then cryopreserved in liquid nitrogen vapor phase. Purity and quantity of every magnetically sorted T cell population were checked by analytical flow cytometry. From each sorted fraction, genomic DNA was isolated and quantified by UV absorbance on a Nanodrop 2000c.

Concerning this clone itself: The target of this receptor is not known. No base qualities exist here, and no much larger clone lies one base off it.

The sample comprised naive CD4+ T cells sorted from blood. In the paper's terms, the cell subset or site label means: CD45RA+ positively selected. The receptor chain draws on TRBV7-2 and TRBJ1-2; a weak D assignment points to TRBD1 (5 bases agree). This sequence originates from a man between 18 and 35 years old in good health. The CDR3 region has the sequence CASSSQEGHGYTF. The bases are TGTGCCAGCAGCTCACAGGAGGGGCACGGCTACACCTTC.